A selection of T cell receptor beta chains follows, all from one sample in a study of blood T cell repertoires in COVID-19. Assay used: immunoSEQ multiplex PCR; TCRdb lists only in-frame clones, some missing. The sample holds 300,000 to 400,000 clones, 85% to 90% seen once. The sample was peripheral blood. The receptors were gathered from a woman aged 30 to 39 with COVID-19, enrolled during active disease. CDR3s include the opening cysteine and the closing phenylalanine or tryptophan.

v_gene	len	CDR3aa
TRBV18	15	CASSPLTWTGTGYTF
TRBV15	17	CATSRTDIPSGANVLTF
TRBV19	19	CASTSGGSGAFYSTDTQYF
TRBV18	13	CASSGGGGYEQYF
TRBV7-2	15	CASSLAPDFTDTQYF
TRBV10-2	14	CASSENGSNQPQHF
TRBV28	14	CADRETGDFYEQYF
TRBV19	16	CAVSLGGRSGANVLTF
TRBV7-9	16	CASSLGVAATYNEQFF
TRBV2	19	CASSPTGTSGSKAYNEQFF
TRBV7-6	16	CASSLGGGQDFYGYTF
TRBV9	14	CASSITGTSGEQYF
TRBV14	16	CASSLQTSGRADTQYF
TRBV2	15	CASNENPAGLNEQYF
TRBV6-5	11	CATRGTYEQYF
TRBV2	13	CASSGDYQETQYF
TRBV28	15	CASSPVRNSNQPQHF
TRBV27	14	CASSLRGALYEQYF
TRBV5-6	15	CASSNRDRVDNEQFF
TRBV6-5	13	CASSSGVGTEAFF
TRBV5-4	16	CASSPSSGRDYNEQFF
TRBV6-7	14	CASTEDPGDQPQHF
TRBV28	11	CASSLMGYYTF
TRBV30	11	CAWSGQGEAFF
TRBV3-1/TRBV3-2	14	CASSHGGLGQPQHF
TRBV5-1	14	CASSLGGGEETQYF
TRBV27	13	CASSLTGNQPQHF
TRBV13	16	CASSLGVSGGTDTQYF
TRBV2	15	CASSGQGLGYNEQFF
TRBV29-1	13	CSVGAGLTYEQYF
TRBV28	14	CASIRREGITEAFF
TRBV5-6	15	CASSSRRLNTDTQYF
TRBV19	17	CASSIAHGQGGYYEQYF
TRBV19	14	CASSVTGGAYGYTF
TRBV24-1	16	CATSDELAGGGNEQFF
TRBV6-5	15	CASSLGQGESYGYTF
TRBV7-8	15	CASSLRAGGSEKLFF
TRBV28	14	CASSFGLAVYEQYF
TRBV27	16	CASSLSSDRVGQPQHF
TRBV5-4	15	CASSLEEGRAGELFF
TRBV28	15	CASSLGTDTTDTQYF
TRBV6-5	15	CASSYSSRGDTEAFF
TRBV19	15	CASSRSDLTLTEAFF
TRBV10-3	14	CAISEYSSGNTIYF
TRBV9	14	CASSTTGSGETQYF
TRBV2	15	CASSVLAGGPGEQYF
TRBV5-4	14	CASWKDTSYNEQFF
TRBV27	12	CASSLRNSPLHF
TRBV10-2	14	CASRVAGVNNEQFF
TRBV7-9	14	CASRNGQKNTEAFF
TRBV30	15	CAWSVRGTSTDTQYF
TRBV19	18	CASRGSGTSGSSHNEQFF
TRBV29-1	11	CSVGEAGEAFF
TRBV10-3	13	CAISTGVGTEAFF
TRBV20-1	14	CSASKQGLGYGYTF
TRBV19	18	CASSIWGLGRSSYNEQFF
TRBV6-5	15	CASSPRRTINYGYTF